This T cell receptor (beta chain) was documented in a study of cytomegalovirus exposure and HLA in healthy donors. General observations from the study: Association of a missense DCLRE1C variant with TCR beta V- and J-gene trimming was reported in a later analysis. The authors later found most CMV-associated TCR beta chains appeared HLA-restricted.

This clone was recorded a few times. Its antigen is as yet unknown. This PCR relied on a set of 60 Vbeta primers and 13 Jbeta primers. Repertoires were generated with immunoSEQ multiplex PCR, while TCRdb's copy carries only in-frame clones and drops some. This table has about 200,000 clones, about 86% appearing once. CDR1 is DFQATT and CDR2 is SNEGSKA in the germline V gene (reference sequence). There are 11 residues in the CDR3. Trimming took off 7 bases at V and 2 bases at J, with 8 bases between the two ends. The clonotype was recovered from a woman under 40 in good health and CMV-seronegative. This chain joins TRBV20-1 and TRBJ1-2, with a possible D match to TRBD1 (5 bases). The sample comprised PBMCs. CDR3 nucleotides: TGCAGTGGCGCAGGGAACTATGGCTACACCTTC. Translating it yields CSGAGNYGYTF.